Shown below are 14 T cell receptor beta chains from a single sample sequenced in a study of siplizumab effects on memory and regulatory T cells. Measured with immunoSEQ multiplex PCR; TCRdb has only the in-frame clones, and not every one. The sample carries some 120,000 clones, around 93% recorded once. The sequencing input was non-Treg CD4+ T cells sorted from blood. These receptor sequences come from a human donor in good health.

The chain has TRBV4-3 and TRBJ1-1; 7 positions match TRBD1. CDR1 and CDR2 (germline): LGHNA, YSLEER. V shed 0 bases, J shed 9 bases, and the junction held 7 bases outside the gene matches. This CDR3 has 14 amino acids. The CDR3 DNA reads as TGCGCCAGCAGCCAAGAGCACAGGGGAATGAAAGCTTTCTTT. Its protein product is CASSQEHRGMKAFF.

J is TRBJ2-3 and V is TRBV19; the match to TRBD2 covers 11 bases. Germline CDR1 and CDR2: LNHDA and SQIVND (reference sequence). The CDR3 has 16 residues. The trim removed 4 bases at V and 4 bases at J, leaving 7 bases unmatched. The CDR3 nucleotides are TGTGCCAGTAGTACCCTTAGCGGGGGGGGTGCAGATACGCAGTATTTT. It encodes CASSTLSGGGADTQYF.

V gene TRBV6-1 combines with J gene TRBJ1-2; no clear D gene. The CDR3 has 12 amino acids. Germline CDR1 MNHNS, CDR2 SASEGT. Trimming took 5 bases from V and 3 from J, leaving 7 bases between them. CDR3 sequence (DNA): TGTGCCAGCAGTCGGGCTGACTATGGCTACACCTTC. This translates into CASSRADYGYTF.

This clone was picked up one time. V and J are TRBV4-1 and TRBJ1-2; 8 bases map to TRBD1. CDR1 and CDR2 (germline): MGHRA, YSYEKL. Trimming cost V 0 bases and J 1 base; bases outside gene matches: 4. The CDR3 is 16 residues long. CDR3 loop: CASSQDIRGLNYGYTF. CDR3 nucleotide sequence: TGCGCCAGCAGCCAAGATATCAGGGGGCTTAACTATGGCTACACCTTC.

This clone showed up just once. V is TRBV30 and J is TRBJ2-3; D call uncertain. This CDR3 is built from 13 residues. The germline V and J ends were trimmed by 1 base and 2 bases, with 7 bases remaining between them. In germline, CDR1 is GTSNPN, CDR2 SVGIG (reference sequence). In DNA, the CDR3 is TGTGCCTGGAGTGATGGCGCCACAGATACGCAGTATTTT. Amino acid sequence: CAWSDGATDTQYF.

This clone was detected once. The rearrangement joins TRBV18 to TRBJ2-2, with D perhaps TRBD1 or TRBD2 (5 bases each). V shed 3 bases and J shed 4 bases, with 18 bases lying between them. The CDR3 consists of 17 residues. Germline values: CDR1 KGHSH, CDR2 LQKENI. CDR3 sequence reads: CASSPQPGRKFTGELFF. CDR3 nucleotide sequence: TGTGCCAGCTCACCGCAACCGGGACGGAAGTTCACCGGGGAGCTGTTTTTT.

J is TRBJ2-5 and V is TRBV28; 13 positions agree with TRBD2. This CDR3 has 18 residues. J was trimmed by 3 bases and V by 3 bases; bases with no gene match: 10. Germline V gene sequence: CDR1 MDHEN, CDR2 SYDVKM. The CDR3 DNA is TGTGCCAGCAGTTTTACTAGCGGGGGGGCATTTCGGGAAGAGACCCAGTACTTC. Its translation is CASSFTSGGAFREETQYF.

This sequence joins TRBV7-2 and TRBJ2-5, with 7 positions matching TRBD1. The CDR3 is 12 residues long. With 4 bases clipped from V and 7 bases from J, the junction kept 3 bases outside the gene matches. Germline lookup yields CDR1 SGHTA and CDR2 FQGNSA. The CDR3 DNA sequence: TGTGCCAGCAGCTCGGACAGGCCGACCCAGTACTTC. Translation gives CASSSDRPTQYF. Filled out from reference TRBV7-2 and TRBJ2-5, the complete variable domain reads GAGVSQSPSNKVTEKGKDVELRCDPISGHTALYWYRQSLGQGLEFLIYFQGNSAPDKSGLPSDRFSAERTGGSVSTLTIQRTQQEDSAVYLCASSSDRPTQYFGPGTRLLVL.

The V call is TRBV7-3, the J call TRBJ2-5; D remains unclear. Trimming pared 2 bases from V and 4 bases from J, leaving 5 bases between. Germline CDR1 reads SGHTA; CDR2 reads FQGTGA. The CDR3 has 12 residues. CDR3 bases: TGTGCCAGCAGCTTATGGGGAGAGACCCAGTACTTC. Encoded protein: CASSLWGETQYF.

This sequence joins TRBV7-2 and TRBJ1-2, with D possibly being TRBD1 (6 bases). Per germline, CDR1 SGHTA and CDR2 FQGNSA. The CDR3 has 13 amino acids. V lost 4 bases to trimming and J lost 4 bases, with 10 bases between them. In nucleotides, the CDR3 is TGTGCCAGCAGCTCGACAGGATTCTATGGCTACACCTTC. It encodes CASSSTGFYGYTF.

This clone was recorded a few times. This rearrangement joins TRBV2 to TRBJ2-1; 7 bases fit TRBD1. The CDR3 loop spans 14 amino acids. V was clipped by 5 bases and J by 0 bases; unmatched bases: 1. Per the germline V gene, CDR1 is SNHLY and CDR2 is FYNNEI. In nucleotides, the CDR3 is TGTGCCAGCAGTAGGGACAGCTCCTACAATGAGCAGTTCTTC. It specifies CASSRDSSYNEQFF.

The V call is TRBV4-1, the J call TRBJ1-1; D is ambiguous. CDR1 MGHRA and CDR2 YSYEKL come from the germline V gene. Trimming stripped 0 bases from V and 0 bases from J, with 8 bases between. The CDR3 consists of 15 residues. The CDR3 sequence: CASSQEGGMNTEAFF. The DNA for the CDR3 is TGCGCCAGCAGCCAAGAGGGAGGGATGAACACTGAAGCTTTCTTT.

V usage is TRBV29-1 and J usage is TRBJ1-3, with TRBD1 identical over 8 bases. Germline loops: CDR1 SQVTM, CDR2 ANQGSEA. V lost 7 bases to trimming and J lost 7 bases; unmatched junction nucleotides: 12. This CDR3 contains 14 residues. CDR3 sequence: CSARADRVANTIYF. The CDR3 DNA reads as TGCAGCGCCCGAGCGGACAGGGTCGCTAACACCATATATTTT. Full variable domain (remainder filled in from reference TRBV29-1 and TRBJ1-3): SAVISQKPSRDICQRGTSLTIQCQVDSQVTMMFWYRQQPGQSLTLIATANQGSEATYESGFVIDKFPISRPNLTFSTLTVSNMSPEDSSIYLCSARADRVANTIYFGEGSWLTVV.

The chain combines TRBV19 with TRBJ2-7; tentative D call: TRBD1 (6 bases). This CDR3 is built from 13 residues. V lost 4 bases and J 6 bases, leaving 13 bases between the germline ends. Germline V gene lookup returns CDR1 LNHDA and CDR2 SQIVND (reference sequence). This chain's CDR3 is CASSTTGLLEQYF. The DNA of the CDR3 is TGTGCCAGTAGTACGACAGGCCTCCTCGAGCAGTACTTC.